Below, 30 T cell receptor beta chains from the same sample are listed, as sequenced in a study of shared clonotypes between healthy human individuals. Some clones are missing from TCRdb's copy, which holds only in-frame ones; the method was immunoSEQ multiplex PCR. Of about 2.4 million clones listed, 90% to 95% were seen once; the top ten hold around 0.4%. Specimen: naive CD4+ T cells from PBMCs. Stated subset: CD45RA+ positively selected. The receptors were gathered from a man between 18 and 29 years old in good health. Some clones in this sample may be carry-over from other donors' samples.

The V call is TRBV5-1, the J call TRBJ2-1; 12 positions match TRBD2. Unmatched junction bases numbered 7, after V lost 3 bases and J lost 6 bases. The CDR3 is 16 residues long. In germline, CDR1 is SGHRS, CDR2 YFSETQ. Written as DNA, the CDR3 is TGCGCCAGCAGCTCTCAGACTAGCGGGAGTTTCAATGAGCAGTTCTTC. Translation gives CASSSQTSGSFNEQFF.

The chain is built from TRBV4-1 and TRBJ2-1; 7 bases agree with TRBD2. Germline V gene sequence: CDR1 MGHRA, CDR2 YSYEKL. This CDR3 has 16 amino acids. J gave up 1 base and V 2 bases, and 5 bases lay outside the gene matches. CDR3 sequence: CASSQLGRASYNEQFF. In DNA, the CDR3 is TGCGCCAGCAGCCAACTAGGGAGGGCGTCCTACAATGAGCAGTTCTTC.

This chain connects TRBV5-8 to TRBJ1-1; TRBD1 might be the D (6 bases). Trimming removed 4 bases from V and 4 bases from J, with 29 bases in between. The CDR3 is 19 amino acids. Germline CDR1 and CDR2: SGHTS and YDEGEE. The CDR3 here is CASSPRLTGTRGFGTEAFF. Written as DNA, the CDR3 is TGTGCCAGCAGCCCGAGACTGACCGGGACACGCGGTTTTGGCACTGAAGCTTTCTTT.

The CDR3 region has the DNA TGCAGCGCCTCACCGGGACAGGGGTCCCACGAGCAGTACTTC. This codes for CSASPGQGSHEQYF. The chain employs TRBV29-1 and TRBJ2-7; 10 bases agree with TRBD1. The CDR3 runs to 14 residues. The germline CDR1 and CDR2 sequences are SQVTM and ANQGSEA. V dropped 7 bases and J dropped 5; count of bases not matched to a gene: 11.

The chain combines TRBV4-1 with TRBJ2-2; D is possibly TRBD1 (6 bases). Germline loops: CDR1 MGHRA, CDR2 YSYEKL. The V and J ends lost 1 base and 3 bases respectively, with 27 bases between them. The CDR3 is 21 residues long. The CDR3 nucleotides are TGCGCCAGCAGCCAAGGAGTCACAGGGCGGTGGAGTACTACACACACCGGGGAGCTGTTTTTT. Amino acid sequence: CASSQGVTGRWSTTHTGELFF.

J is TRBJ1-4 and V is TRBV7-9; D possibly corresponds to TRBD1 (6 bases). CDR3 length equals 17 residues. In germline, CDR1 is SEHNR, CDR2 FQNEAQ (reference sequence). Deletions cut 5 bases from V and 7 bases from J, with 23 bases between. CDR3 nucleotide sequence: TGTGCCAGCAGCCCGCGGTGGGACACGGTTCTGAGTGAAAAACTGTTTTTT. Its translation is CASSPRWDTVLSEKLFF.

The chain's CDR3 is CASSYRTGVVDEKLFF. CDR3 nucleotide sequence: TGTGCCAGCAGTTACCGGACAGGGGTGGTAGATGAAAAACTGTTTTTT. The chain uses TRBV6-6 and TRBJ1-4, with 9 bases aligning to TRBD1. After removal of 2 bases from V and 6 bases from J, the junction contained 7 bases not matched to a gene. This CDR3 has 16 residues. Germline lookup yields CDR1 MNHNY and CDR2 SVGAGI (reference sequence).

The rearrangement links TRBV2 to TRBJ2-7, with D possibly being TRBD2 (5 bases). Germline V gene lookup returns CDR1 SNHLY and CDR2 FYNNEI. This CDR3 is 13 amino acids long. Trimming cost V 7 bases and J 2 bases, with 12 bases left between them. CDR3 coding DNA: TGTGCCAGCAAGGGTCCGGGGACCTACGAGCAGTACTTC. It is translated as CASKGPGTYEQYF.

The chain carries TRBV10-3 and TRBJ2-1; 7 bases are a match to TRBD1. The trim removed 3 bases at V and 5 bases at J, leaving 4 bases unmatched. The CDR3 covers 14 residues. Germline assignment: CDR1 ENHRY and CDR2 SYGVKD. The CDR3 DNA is TGTGCCATCAGTGACCCCACAGGGGACAATGAGCAGTTCTTC. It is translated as CAISDPTGDNEQFF.

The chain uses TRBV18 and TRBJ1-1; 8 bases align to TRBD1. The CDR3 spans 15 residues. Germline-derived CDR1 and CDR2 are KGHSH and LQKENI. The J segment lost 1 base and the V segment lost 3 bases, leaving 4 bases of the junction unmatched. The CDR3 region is CASSPYGQGNTEAFF. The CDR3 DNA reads TGTGCCAGCTCACCGTATGGACAGGGGAACACTGAAGCTTTCTTT.

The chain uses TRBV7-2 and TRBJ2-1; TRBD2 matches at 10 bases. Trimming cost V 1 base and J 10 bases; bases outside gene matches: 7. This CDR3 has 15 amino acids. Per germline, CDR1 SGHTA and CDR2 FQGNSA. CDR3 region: CASSLGTSGLQEQFF. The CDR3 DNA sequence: TGTGCCAGCAGCTTAGGGACTAGCGGATTACAGGAGCAGTTCTTC.

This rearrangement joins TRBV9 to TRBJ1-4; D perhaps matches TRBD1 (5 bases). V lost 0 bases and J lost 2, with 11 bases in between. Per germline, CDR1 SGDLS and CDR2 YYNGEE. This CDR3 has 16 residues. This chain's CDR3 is CASSVASGDTNEKLFF. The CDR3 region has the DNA TGTGCCAGCAGCGTAGCTTCGGGGGATACTAATGAAAAACTGTTTTTT.

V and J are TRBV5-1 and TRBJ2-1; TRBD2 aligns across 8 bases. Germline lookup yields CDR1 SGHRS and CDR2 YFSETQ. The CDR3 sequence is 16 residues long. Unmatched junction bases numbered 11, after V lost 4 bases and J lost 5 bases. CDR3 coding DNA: TGCGCCAGCAGCCCCGGGGGGGCGGGAGGAGACAATGAGCAGTTCTTC. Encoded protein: CASSPGGAGGDNEQFF.

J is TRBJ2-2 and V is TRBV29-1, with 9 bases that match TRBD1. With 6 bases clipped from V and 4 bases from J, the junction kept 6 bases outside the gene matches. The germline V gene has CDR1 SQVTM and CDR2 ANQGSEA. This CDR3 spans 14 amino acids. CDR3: CSVPTGGGTGELFF. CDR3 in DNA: TGCAGCGTCCCGACAGGGGGAGGCACCGGGGAGCTGTTTTTT.

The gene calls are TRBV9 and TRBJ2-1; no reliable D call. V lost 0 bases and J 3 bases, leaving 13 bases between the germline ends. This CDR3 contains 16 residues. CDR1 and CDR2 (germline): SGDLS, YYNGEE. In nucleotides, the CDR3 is TGTGCCAGCAGCGTAGGGGGTGGAACTGGCTACAATGAGCAGTTCTTC. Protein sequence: CASSVGGGTGYNEQFF.

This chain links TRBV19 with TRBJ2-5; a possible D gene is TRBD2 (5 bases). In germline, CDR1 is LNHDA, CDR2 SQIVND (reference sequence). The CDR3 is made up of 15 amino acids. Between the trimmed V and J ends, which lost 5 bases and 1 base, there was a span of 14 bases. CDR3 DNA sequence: TGTGCCAGTAGTCCGGGTAGCGTCGGCCAAGAGACCCAGTACTTC. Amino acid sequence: CASSPGSVGQETQYF.

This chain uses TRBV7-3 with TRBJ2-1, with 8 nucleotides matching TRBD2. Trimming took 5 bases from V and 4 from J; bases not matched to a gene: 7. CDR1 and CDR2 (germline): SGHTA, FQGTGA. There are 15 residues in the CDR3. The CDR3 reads CASSQGLAGYNEQFF. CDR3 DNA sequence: TGTGCCAGCAGCCAAGGACTAGCAGGTTACAATGAGCAGTTCTTC.

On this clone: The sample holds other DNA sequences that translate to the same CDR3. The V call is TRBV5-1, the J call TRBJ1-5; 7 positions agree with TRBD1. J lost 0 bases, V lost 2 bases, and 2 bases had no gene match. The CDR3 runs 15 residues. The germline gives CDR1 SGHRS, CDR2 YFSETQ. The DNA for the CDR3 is TGCGCCAGCAGCTTAGAGGGGGCTAGCAATCAGCCCCAGCATTTT. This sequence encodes CASSLEGASNQPQHF.

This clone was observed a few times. The CDR3 nucleotides read TGCAGCGTTGAAGGGACCGACAGGGTTGGGGGCACTGAAGCTTTCTTT. Translation gives CSVEGTDRVGGTEAFF. The chain recombines TRBV29-1 with TRBJ1-1; TRBD1 matches at 7 bases. With 1 base clipped from V and 4 bases from J, the junction kept 12 bases outside the gene matches. Germline CDR1 reads SQVTM; CDR2 reads ANQGSEA. The CDR3 runs 16 residues.

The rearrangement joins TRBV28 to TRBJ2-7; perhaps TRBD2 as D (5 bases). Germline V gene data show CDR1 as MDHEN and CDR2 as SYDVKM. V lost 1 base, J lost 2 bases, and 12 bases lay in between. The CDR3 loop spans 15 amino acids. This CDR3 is CASSLLSVGAYEQYF. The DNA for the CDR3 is TGTGCCAGCAGTTTATTGAGTGTCGGGGCCTACGAGCAGTACTTC.

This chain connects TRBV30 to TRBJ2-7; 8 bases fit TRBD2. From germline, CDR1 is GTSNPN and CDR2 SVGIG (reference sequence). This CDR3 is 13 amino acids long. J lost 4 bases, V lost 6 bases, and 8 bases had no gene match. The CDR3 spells CACGYGGAYEQYF. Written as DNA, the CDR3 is TGTGCCTGCGGGTACGGGGGGGCATACGAGCAGTACTTC.

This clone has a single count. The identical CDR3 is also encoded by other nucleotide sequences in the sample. Written as DNA, the CDR3 is TGTGCCAGTAGTATCCCGGGAACTGAAGCTTTCTTT. It yields the protein CASSIPGTEAFF. The chain has TRBV19 and TRBJ1-1; D is uncertain. The CDR3 is 12 amino acids. The V gene's germline CDR1 is LNHDA and CDR2 SQIVND (reference sequence). The V end lost 3 bases, the J end lost 5 bases, and 7 bases lay between the germline ends.

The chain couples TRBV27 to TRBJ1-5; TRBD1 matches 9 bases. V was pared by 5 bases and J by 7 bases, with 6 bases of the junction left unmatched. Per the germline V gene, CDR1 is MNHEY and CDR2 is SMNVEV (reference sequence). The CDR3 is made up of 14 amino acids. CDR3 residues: CASSTQGAGQPQHF. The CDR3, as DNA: TGTGCCAGCAGTACACAGGGGGCAGGACAGCCCCAGCATTTT.

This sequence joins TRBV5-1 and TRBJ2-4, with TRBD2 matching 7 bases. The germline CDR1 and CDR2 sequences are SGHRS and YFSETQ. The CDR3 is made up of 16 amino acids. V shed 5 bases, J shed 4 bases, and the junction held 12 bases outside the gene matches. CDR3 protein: CASSPGGFSGKNIQYF. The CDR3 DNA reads TGCGCCAGCAGTCCGGGGGGTTTTTCGGGGAAAAACATTCAGTACTTC. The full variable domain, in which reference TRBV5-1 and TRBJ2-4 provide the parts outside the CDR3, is KAGVTQTPRYLIKTRGQQVTLSCSPISGHRSVSWYQQTPGQGLQFLFEYFSETQRNKGNFPGRFSGRQFSNSRSEMNVSTLELGDSALYLCASSPGGFSGKNIQYFGAGTRLSVL.

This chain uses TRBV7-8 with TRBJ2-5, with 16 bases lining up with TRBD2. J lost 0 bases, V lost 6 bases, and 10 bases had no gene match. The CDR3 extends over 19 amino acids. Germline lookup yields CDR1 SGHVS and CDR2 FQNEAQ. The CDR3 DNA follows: TGTGCCAGCAGGCACAGACCGGGACTAGCGGGAGGGAACCAAGAGACCCAGTACTTC. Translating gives CASRHRPGLAGGNQETQYF. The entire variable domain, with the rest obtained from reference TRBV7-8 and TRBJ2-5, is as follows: GAGVSQSPRYKVAKRGQDVALRCDPISGHVSLFWYQQALGQGPEFLTYFQNEAQLDKSGLPSDRFFAERPEGSVSTLKIQRTQQEDSAVYLCASRHRPGLAGGNQETQYFGPGTRLLVL.

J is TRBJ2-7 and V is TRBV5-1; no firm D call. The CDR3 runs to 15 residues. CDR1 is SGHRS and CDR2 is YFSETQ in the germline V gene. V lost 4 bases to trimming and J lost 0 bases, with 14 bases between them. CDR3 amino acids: CASSTGEASSYEQYF. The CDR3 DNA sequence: TGCGCCAGCAGCACCGGAGAAGCTAGCTCCTACGAGCAGTACTTC.

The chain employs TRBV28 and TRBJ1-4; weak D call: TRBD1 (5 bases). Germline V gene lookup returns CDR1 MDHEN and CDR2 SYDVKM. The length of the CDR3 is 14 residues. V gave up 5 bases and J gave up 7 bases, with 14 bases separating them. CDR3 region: CASSGGHQGEKLFF. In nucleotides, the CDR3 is TGTGCCAGCAGTGGAGGTCATCAGGGTGAAAAACTGTTTTTT.

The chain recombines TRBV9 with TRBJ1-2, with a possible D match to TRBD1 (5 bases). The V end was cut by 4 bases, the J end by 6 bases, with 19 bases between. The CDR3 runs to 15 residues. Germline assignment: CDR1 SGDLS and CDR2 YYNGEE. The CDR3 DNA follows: TGTGCCAGCAGCCCGATGGGACTGAACCTTCATGGCTACACCTTC. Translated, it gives CASSPMGLNLHGYTF.

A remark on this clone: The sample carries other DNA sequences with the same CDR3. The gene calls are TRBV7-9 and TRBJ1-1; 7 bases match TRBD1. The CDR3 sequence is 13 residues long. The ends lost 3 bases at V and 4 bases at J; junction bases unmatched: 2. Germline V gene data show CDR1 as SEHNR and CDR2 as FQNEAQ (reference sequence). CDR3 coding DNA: TGTGCCAGCAGCTTTACAGGGGTCACTGAAGCTTTCTTT. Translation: CASSFTGVTEAFF.

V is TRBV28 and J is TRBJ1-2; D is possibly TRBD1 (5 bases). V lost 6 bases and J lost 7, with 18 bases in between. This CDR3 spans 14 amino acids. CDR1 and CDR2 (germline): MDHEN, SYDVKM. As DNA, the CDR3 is TGTGCCAGCAGCACCTCGGGACGGCCGATTGGCTACACCTTC. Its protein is CASSTSGRPIGYTF.